These 25 T cell receptor beta chains originate from one sample sequenced in a study of blood T cell repertoires in COVID-19. Assay: immunoSEQ multiplex PCR; the TCRdb copy retains only in-frame clones and omits some. The table records some 380,000 clones, 70% to 90% of them present only once. Sequencing input: PBMCs or T cells enriched from blood (not recorded which). The origin of the receptors is a man aged 25 to 45 who had recovered from COVID-19.

The chain carries TRBV30 and TRBJ1-1, with D possibly being TRBD1 (5 bases). This CDR3 comprises 13 residues. Germline V CDR1 and CDR2: GTSNPN, SVGIG (reference sequence). V gave up 2 bases and J gave up 9 bases, with 16 bases separating them. CDR3 DNA sequence: TGTGCCTGGAGTAGCGACAGCGACTTTCAAGCTTTCTTT. This translates into CAWSSDSDFQAFF.

The chain carries TRBV10-3 and TRBJ2-7, with TRBD2 matching over 7 bases. The CDR3 has 14 residues. Germline V gives CDR1 ENHRY, CDR2 SYGVKD. V shed 8 bases, J shed 1 base, and the junction held 8 bases outside the gene matches. The CDR3 is CAIRLSGASYEQYF. The CDR3 coding sequence is TGTGCCATCCGACTAAGCGGGGCGTCCTACGAGCAGTACTTC.

J is TRBJ2-1 and V is TRBV5-1; D remains unclear. There are 14 residues in the CDR3. The V end lost 4 bases, the J end lost 7 bases, and 15 bases lay between the germline ends. Per the germline V gene, CDR1 is SGHRS and CDR2 is YFSETQ. The CDR3 is CASSSPTLVNEQFF. CDR3 nucleotides: TGCGCCAGCAGCAGCCCGACTCTTGTGAATGAGCAGTTCTTC.

This clone was picked up one time. The J gene is TRBJ2-7, the V gene TRBV10-3, with D perhaps TRBD1 (5 bases). Trimming removed 6 bases from V and 0 bases from J, with 9 bases in between. This CDR3 region has 13 residues. Germline CDR1 ENHRY, CDR2 SYGVKD. The CDR3 sequence is CAISPQGSYEQYF. The CDR3 nucleotides are TGTGCCATCAGCCCTCAGGGCTCCTACGAGCAGTACTTC.

The rearrangement links TRBV2 to TRBJ1-1; D gene ambiguous. There are 14 residues in the CDR3. Germline assignment: CDR1 SNHLY and CDR2 FYNNEI. Between the trimmed V and J ends, which lost 7 bases and 0 bases, there was a span of 12 bases. CDR3 sequence (DNA): TGTGCCAGCATTCCGACGGAGATGAACACTGAAGCTTTCTTT. Protein sequence: CASIPTEMNTEAFF.

The genes are TRBV9 and TRBJ1-2; maybe TRBD1 (5 bases). Germline V CDR1 and CDR2: SGDLS, YYNGEE. The CDR3 runs to 15 residues. Trimming cost V 6 bases and J 2 bases, with 17 bases left between them. CDR3 region: CASKGTRGTNYGYTF. CDR3 bases: TGTGCCAGCAAAGGGACCCGGGGGACCAACTATGGCTACACCTTC.

The V call is TRBV10-2, the J call TRBJ2-3; TRBD2 might be the D (7 bases). The CDR3 runs 15 residues. Between the trimmed V and J ends, which lost 7 bases and 2 bases, there was a span of 16 bases. Germline values: CDR1 WSHSY, CDR2 SAAADI. Here the CDR3 DNA reads TGCGCCAGCAAGACCTGGCGGGGGCTCACAGATACGCAGTATTTT. Translation gives CASKTWRGLTDTQYF.

Points on this clone: This sample also contains other DNA sequences that code for the same CDR3. This chain uses TRBV18 with TRBJ1-2; 10 bases line up with TRBD1. Unmatched junction bases numbered 2, after V lost 4 bases and J lost 3 bases. The CDR3 runs to 14 residues. Germline V gene data show CDR1 as KGHSH and CDR2 as LQKENI. The CDR3 reads CASSRGTGDYGYTF. For the CDR3, the DNA is TGTGCCAGCTCACGGGGGACAGGGGACTATGGCTACACCTTC. The entire variable domain, with the rest obtained from reference TRBV18 and TRBJ1-2, is as follows: NAGVMQNPRHLVRRRGQEARLRCSPMKGHSHVYWYRQLPEEGLKFMVYLQKENIIDESGMPKERFSAEFPKEGPSILRIQQVVRGDSAAYFCASSRGTGDYGYTFGSGTRLTVV.

V and J are TRBV5-1 and TRBJ1-2, with D tentatively TRBD1 (5 bases). The CDR3 sequence is 13 residues long. V lost 5 bases and J lost 5, with 13 bases in between. Germline-derived CDR1 and CDR2 are SGHRS and YFSETQ. The CDR3 sequence is CASSPRDGYGYTF. As DNA, the CDR3 is TGCGCCAGCAGTCCCAGGGATGGGTATGGCTACACCTTC. Filled out from reference TRBV5-1 and TRBJ1-2, the complete variable domain reads KAGVTQTPRYLIKTRGQQVTLSCSPISGHRSVSWYQQTPGQGLQFLFEYFSETQRNKGNFPGRFSGRQFSNSRSEMNVSTLELGDSALYLCASSPRDGYGYTFGSGTRLTVV.

This clone occurred a few times. V is TRBV4-1 and J is TRBJ2-7; possibly TRBD1 for D (6 bases). Per the germline V gene, CDR1 is MGHRA and CDR2 is YSYEKL. The CDR3 runs to 15 residues. The V end lost 1 base, the J end lost 4 bases, and 14 bases lay between the germline ends. CDR3 sequence: CASSQGQGHLYEQYF. In nucleotides, the CDR3 is TGCGCCAGCAGCCAAGGCCAGGGACACCTATACGAGCAGTACTTC.

V is TRBV27 and J is TRBJ1-2; 7 bases align to TRBD1. The CDR3 is made up of 14 amino acids. Germline lookup yields CDR1 MNHEY and CDR2 SMNVEV (reference sequence). V was pared by 3 bases and J by 7 bases, with 8 bases of the junction left unmatched. This chain's CDR3 is CASSFSGAGGGYTF. The CDR3 DNA reads as TGTGCCAGCAGTTTCTCAGGGGCAGGGGGTGGCTACACCTTC.

This rearrangement joins TRBV5-1 to TRBJ1-1; D not resolved. Germline lookup yields CDR1 SGHRS and CDR2 YFSETQ. The V end lost 3 bases, the J end lost 7 bases, and 10 bases lay between the germline ends. The CDR3 consists of 12 residues. The CDR3 is CASSSEGGEAFF. CDR3 bases: TGCGCCAGCAGCTCAGAGGGTGGTGAAGCTTTCTTT.

The J gene is TRBJ2-2, the V gene TRBV6-5, with 11 bases aligning to TRBD1. CDR3 size: 15 residues. CDR1 is MNHEY, CDR2 SVGAGI, per germline. The V segment lost 6 bases and the J segment 6 bases; nucleotides outside the gene matches: 6. CDR3 DNA: TGTGCCAGCAGAAGGACAGGGGGCGCATCCGGGGAGCTGTTTTTT. Protein product: CASRRTGGASGELFF.

This rearrangement joins TRBV27 to TRBJ1-5; perhaps TRBD1 as D (5 bases). V was cut by 5 bases and J by 1 base, with 21 bases left in between. The CDR3 loop spans 18 amino acids. Germline V CDR1 and CDR2: MNHEY, SMNVEV (reference sequence). The CDR3 DNA follows: TGTGCCAGCAGTCTACTCGGGGGGTGGGGTAGGAGCAATCAGCCCCAGCATTTT. As protein: CASSLLGGWGRSNQPQHF.

This rearrangement joins TRBV30 to TRBJ1-5; 7 nucleotides match TRBD1. Germline V lookup: CDR1 GTSNPN, CDR2 SVGIG (reference sequence). The J segment lost 4 bases and the V segment lost 2 bases, leaving 8 bases of the junction unmatched. The CDR3 runs to 15 residues. As DNA, the CDR3 is TGTGCCTGGAGTATAGGAGGGACAGATAATCAGCCCCAGCATTTT. Protein product: CAWSIGGTDNQPQHF.

The chain links TRBV19 to TRBJ2-3, with 7 bases lining up with TRBD2. The CDR3 extends over 14 amino acids. Trimming took 5 bases from V and 2 from J; bases not matched to a gene: 4. CDR1 and CDR2 (germline): LNHDA, SQIVND (reference sequence). CDR3 region: CASSVGGNTDTQYF. CDR3 nucleotides: TGTGCCAGTAGTGTCGGGGGGAACACAGATACGCAGTATTTT.

The J gene is TRBJ2-7, the V gene TRBV10-3, with a possible D match to TRBD2 (5 bases). Germline CDR1 ENHRY, CDR2 SYGVKD. This CDR3 comprises 14 residues. The V end lost 9 bases, the J end lost 2 bases, and 17 bases lay between the germline ends. DNA for the CDR3: TGTGCCATAACGCCCCGGGGATATGCCTACGAGCAGTACTTC. It translates to CAITPRGYAYEQYF.

As to this clone: The same CDR3 arises from other DNA sequences in this sample as well. J is TRBJ1-1 and V is TRBV9; D remains unclear. Per the germline V gene, CDR1 is SGDLS and CDR2 is YYNGEE. Trimming removed 0 bases from V and 1 base from J, with 4 bases in between. This CDR3 is built from 13 residues. This CDR3 is CASSVDRNTEAFF. Here the CDR3 DNA reads TGTGCCAGCAGCGTAGATAGGAACACTGAAGCTTTCTTT. Together with reference TRBV9 and TRBJ1-1, the CDR3 gives the full variable domain: DSGVTQTPKHLITATGQRVTLRCSPRSGDLSVYWYQQSLDQGLQFLIQYYNGEERAKGNILERFSAQQFPDLHSELNLSSLELGDSALYFCASSVDRNTEAFFGQGTRLTVV.

This sequence joins TRBV10-3 and TRBJ1-1; D remains unclear. The germline V gene encodes CDR1 ENHRY and CDR2 SYGVKD. V was cut by 9 bases and J by 4 bases, with 15 bases left in between. This CDR3 has 13 amino acids. The CDR3 protein is CAISGVSGTEAFF. In DNA, the CDR3 is TGTGCCATTTCCGGGGTTAGCGGCACTGAAGCTTTCTTT.

The CDR3 DNA reads TGTGCCAGCAGCCAAGAGATGTGGGGTCCGAGGGGAGGTGAGCAGTTCTTC. Its translation: CASSQEMWGPRGGEQFF. The chain recombines TRBV3-1 (or the pseudogene TRBV3-2) with TRBJ2-1; possibly TRBD2 for D (6 bases). There are 17 residues in the CDR3. Per germline, CDR1 LGHDT and CDR2 YNNKEL (reference sequence). Trimming took 0 bases from V and 9 from J, leaving 21 bases between them.

The gene calls are TRBV13 and TRBJ2-7, with unresolved D. The germline gives CDR1 PRHDT, CDR2 FYEKMQ (reference sequence). This CDR3 has 12 residues. Trimming cost V 0 bases and J 4 bases, with 4 bases left between them. The CDR3 loop is CASSLGRYEQYF. The DNA for the CDR3 is TGTGCCAGCAGCTTAGGCCGTTACGAGCAGTACTTC.

This sequence joins TRBV9 and TRBJ2-2; no firm D call. Trimming removed 4 bases at V and 6 bases at J, with 13 bases between. This CDR3 has 14 amino acids. Germline V lookup: CDR1 SGDLS, CDR2 YYNGEE. The CDR3 region is CASSPRGRPGELFF. CDR3 sequence (DNA): TGTGCCAGCAGCCCCCGAGGCCGACCCGGGGAGCTGTTTTTT. The full variable domain, its missing parts supplied by reference TRBV9 and TRBJ2-2, is DSGVTQTPKHLITATGQRVTLRCSPRSGDLSVYWYQQSLDQGLQFLIQYYNGEERAKGNILERFSAQQFPDLHSELNLSSLELGDSALYFCASSPRGRPGELFFGEGSRLTVL.

This clone was counted only a few times. The chain carries TRBV6-5 and TRBJ2-7, with 8 bases matching TRBD1. The V gene's germline CDR1 is MNHEY and CDR2 SVGAGI. Trimming removed 9 bases from V and 0 bases from J; junction bases left unmatched: 7. The CDR3 consists of 14 residues. The chain's CDR3 is CASKLTGDSYEQYF. The CDR3 DNA reads TGTGCCAGTAAATTGACAGGGGACTCCTACGAGCAGTACTTC.

The DNA of the CDR3 is TGTGCCAGCACCGGGGGGGAAAAGGTTGAGCAGTTCTTC. Protein: CASTGGEKVEQFF. The V gene is TRBV2, the J gene TRBJ2-1, with 8 nucleotides matching TRBD2. The CDR3 is 13 residues long. The V gene end was trimmed by 7 bases and the J gene end by 9 bases; junction bases not matched to a gene: 8. CDR1 is SNHLY, CDR2 FYNNEI, per germline. Variable domain in full (rest from reference TRBV2 and TRBJ2-1): EPEVTQTPSHQVTQMGQEVILRCVPISNHLYFYWYRQILGQKVEFLVSFYNNEISEKSEIFDDQFSVERPDGSNFTLKIRSTKLEDSAMYFCASTGGEKVEQFFGPGTRLTVL.

This clone was found once. V usage is TRBV11-3 and J usage is TRBJ2-7, with no clear D. This CDR3 has 13 residues. V shed 6 bases and J shed 3 bases, with 12 bases lying between them. CDR1 is SGHNT and CDR2 is YENEEA in the germline V gene. The CDR3 reads CASSLGRSYEQYF. CDR3 DNA sequence: TGTGCCAGCAGTTTGGGTCGGAGCTACGAGCAGTACTTC.